What follows are 28 T cell receptor beta chains derived from one specimen sequenced in a study of PD-L1 blockade in urothelial cancer (TCRdb year 2017). The library was made by the immunoSEQ multiplex PCR assay. The table comes from immuneACCESS by way of TCRdb, which keeps in-frame sequences with V and J called. Part of the clones is missing from these tables; in studies checked, under half for an unresolved V gene and the rest for unknown reasons. For this sample there are about 120,000 clones; approximately 90% appear just once. 1.7% of the sample is taken by the ten largest. Reading the label with the study, this specimen's time point is: peripheral blood 6 weeks after treatment start. Sequenced here: PBMCs, sampled around atezolizumab (anti-PD-L1) treatment. These receptors came from a man in his 60s with urothelial cancer.

This sequence joins TRBV6-5 and TRBJ1-2, with D perhaps TRBD1 (5 bases). This CDR3 spans 14 amino acids. Trimming removed 5 bases at V and 2 bases at J, with 12 bases between. The V gene's germline CDR1 is MNHEY and CDR2 SVGAGI. In DNA, the CDR3 is TGTGCCAGCAGTCCATACCAGGGAAACTATGGCTACACCTTC. This gives the protein CASSPYQGNYGYTF.

A note on this clone: The sample contains more than one DNA sequence encoding this CDR3. J is TRBJ1-4 and V is TRBV7-9, with 7 nucleotides matching TRBD1. The CDR3 runs to 14 residues. Unmatched junction bases numbered 5, after V lost 5 bases and J lost 5 bases. Germline V lookup: CDR1 SEHNR, CDR2 FQNEAQ (reference sequence). CDR3 in amino acids: CASSLGQINEKLFF. The CDR3 DNA sequence: TGTGCCAGCAGCCTGGGACAGATAAATGAAAAACTGTTTTTT.

The genes are TRBV7-2 and TRBJ2-7; 8 bases agree with TRBD1. Trimming cost V 1 base and J 4 bases; bases outside gene matches: 9. This CDR3 spans 16 amino acids. CDR1 and CDR2 (germline): SGHTA, FQGNSA. The CDR3 here is CASSLVAGGALYEQYF. CDR3 in DNA: TGTGCCAGCAGCTTAGTGGCAGGGGGCGCTTTGTACGAGCAGTACTTC.

The chain joins TRBV7-6 to TRBJ2-1; no reliable D call. This CDR3 is 13 amino acids long. CDR1 and CDR2 (germline): SGHVS, FNYEAQ. V lost 3 bases and J 4 bases, leaving 7 bases between the germline ends. This CDR3 is CASSFSIYNEQFF. DNA of the CDR3: TGTGCCAGCAGCTTCAGTATATACAATGAGCAGTTCTTC.

The rearrangement links TRBV6-1 to TRBJ2-3; 7 bases line up with TRBD1. Unmatched junction bases numbered 11, after V lost 6 bases and J lost 8 bases. The germline V gene has CDR1 MNHNS and CDR2 SASEGT. This CDR3 is 14 amino acids long. The CDR3 loop reads CASRLASGGATQYF. The CDR3 bases are TGTGCCAGCAGGCTCGCCTCAGGGGGAGCTACGCAGTATTTT.

The chain has TRBV27 and TRBJ2-2, with TRBD2 as a possible D gene (6 bases). Germline V gene data show CDR1 as MNHEY and CDR2 as SMNVEV (reference sequence). V was clipped by 8 bases and J by 2 bases, with 12 bases between them. This CDR3 comprises 14 residues. The CDR3: CASAWGLNTGELFF. CDR3 coding DNA: TGTGCCAGCGCCTGGGGACTTAACACCGGGGAGCTGTTTTTT.

The chain uses TRBV19 and TRBJ1-4, with D uncertain. Germline values: CDR1 LNHDA, CDR2 SQIVND (reference sequence). The CDR3 extends over 14 amino acids. V was clipped by 4 bases and J by 6 bases, with 12 bases between them. CDR3 nucleotide sequence: TGTGCCAGTAGTAGGATCCAAGCGGATGAAAAACTGTTTTTT. Residues: CASSRIQADEKLFF.

The chain uses TRBV6-5 and TRBJ2-7; D possibly corresponds to TRBD2 (6 bases). V was trimmed by 5 bases and J by 5 bases, leaving 19 bases between them. Germline V gene sequence: CDR1 MNHEY, CDR2 SVGAGI. CDR3 length: 15 residues. The CDR3 here is CASSLSGVEPHEQYF. The CDR3 nucleotides read TGTGCCAGCAGTCTTAGCGGAGTCGAGCCCCACGAGCAGTACTTC.

This clone came up once. The gene calls are TRBV6-5 and TRBJ1-2; the D is unclear. This CDR3 comprises 13 residues. Per germline, CDR1 MNHEY and CDR2 SVGAGI. V lost 6 bases and J 4 bases, leaving 12 bases between the germline ends. CDR3 protein: CASRSFSRYGYTF. CDR3 coding DNA: TGTGCCAGCAGATCCTTTAGCCGCTATGGCTACACCTTC.

This chain connects TRBV7-8 to TRBJ1-6, with D hard to call. The CDR3 loop spans 14 amino acids. Germline V CDR1 and CDR2: SGHVS, FQNEAQ. V was shortened by 5 bases and J by 6 bases, with 11 bases between the two germline ends. The CDR3 nucleotides read TGTGCCAGCAGCCGAGATGCCCGTAATTCACCCCTCCACTTT. Protein: CASSRDARNSPLHF.

The chain employs TRBV28 and TRBJ2-2; 8 positions match TRBD1. The CDR3 has 14 residues. Per germline, CDR1 MDHEN and CDR2 SYDVKM. Trimming at V came to 8 bases and at J to 6 bases, leaving 8 bases not matched to a gene. The CDR3 is CASQRTGKPGELFF. The CDR3 bases are TGTGCCAGCCAAAGGACAGGGAAACCCGGGGAGCTGTTTTTT.

The V and J genes are TRBV29-1 and TRBJ2-3; D gene unclear. The CDR3 has 14 amino acids. V was trimmed by 4 bases and J by 4 bases, leaving 15 bases between them. Looked up from germline, CDR1 is SQVTM and CDR2 is ANQGSEA. CDR3 sequence: CSVGESPGADTQYF. CDR3 in DNA: TGCAGCGTTGGCGAGTCCCCAGGTGCAGATACGCAGTATTTT.

The rearrangement joins TRBV28 to TRBJ2-3, with D possibly being TRBD1 (6 bases). CDR1 MDHEN and CDR2 SYDVKM come from the germline V gene. The CDR3 covers 14 residues. The V and J ends lost 7 bases and 2 bases respectively, with 13 bases between them. Here the CDR3 DNA reads TGTGCCAGCACCCTGGACAGCTTCACAGATACGCAGTATTTT. As protein: CASTLDSFTDTQYF.

This chain uses TRBV7-6 with TRBJ2-5; D call uncertain. V lost 3 bases to trimming and J lost 2 bases, with 19 bases between them. The CDR3 covers 17 residues. From germline, CDR1 is SGHVS and CDR2 FNYEAQ. CDR3 sequence (DNA): TGTGCCAGCAGCTTTCTTGGCTCCGAGGAGTTTCAAGAGACCCAGTACTTC. It encodes CASSFLGSEEFQETQYF.

V and J are TRBV2 and TRBJ2-1; 7 bases match TRBD2. The CDR3 sequence is 14 residues long. Germline trimming cut 5 bases from V and 7 bases from J; bases unmatched to any gene: 8. Germline V gene data show CDR1 as SNHLY and CDR2 as FYNNEI. Here the CDR3 DNA reads TGTGCCAGCAGTAAAAGGGGAGGGATGAATGAGCAGTTCTTC. It translates to CASSKRGGMNEQFF. Looking up the rest from reference TRBV2 and TRBJ2-1 gives the full variable domain: EPEVTQTPSHQVTQMGQEVILRCVPISNHLYFYWYRQILGQKVEFLVSFYNNEISEKSEIFDDQFSVERPDGSNFTLKIRSTKLEDSAMYFCASSKRGGMNEQFFGPGTRLTVL.

This rearrangement joins TRBV19 to TRBJ2-6, with 8 bases that match TRBD1. Unmatched junction bases numbered 7, after V lost 3 bases and J lost 0 bases. The CDR3 loop spans 18 amino acids. Germline CDR1 LNHDA, CDR2 SQIVND (reference sequence). The CDR3 protein is CASSMSRTGGSGANVLTF. The CDR3 coding sequence is TGTGCCAGTAGTATGAGCCGCACAGGGGGCTCTGGGGCCAACGTCCTGACTTTC.

The rearrangement links TRBV9 to TRBJ2-3, with D possibly being TRBD2 (7 bases). CDR1 is SGDLS and CDR2 is YYNGEE in the germline V gene. The V end was cut by 3 bases, the J end by 2 bases, with 16 bases between. This CDR3 spans 16 amino acids. The DNA for the CDR3 is TGTGCCAGCAGCGGTTTAGGGGGAGGGCCCACAGATACGCAGTATTTT. Its protein product is CASSGLGGGPTDTQYF.

The CDR3 here is CSGQNTDTQYF. CDR3 bases: TGCAGTGGGCAGAACACAGATACGCAGTATTTT. This chain connects TRBV20-1 to TRBJ2-3; the D is unclear. CDR3 length: 11 amino acids. With 7 bases removed from V and 2 bases from J, the gap between germline ends came to 7 bases. The V gene's germline CDR1 is DFQATT and CDR2 SNEGSKA (reference sequence).

This clone was detected only a few times. The chain couples TRBV9 to TRBJ1-1, with TRBD1 matching 7 bases. This CDR3 has 12 residues. Looked up from germline, CDR1 is SGDLS and CDR2 is YYNGEE. The V segment lost 3 bases and the J segment 7 bases; nucleotides outside the gene matches: 3. The CDR3, as DNA: TGTGCCAGCAGCGCGCACAGGGGTGAAGCTTTCTTT. Translation gives CASSAHRGEAFF. Drawing the rest from reference TRBV9 and TRBJ1-1, the complete variable domain is DSGVTQTPKHLITATGQRVTLRCSPRSGDLSVYWYQQSLDQGLQFLIQYYNGEERAKGNILERFSAQQFPDLHSELNLSSLELGDSALYFCASSAHRGEAFFGQGTRLTVV.

The chain combines TRBV5-1 with TRBJ2-1; TRBD2 is a possible D gene (5 bases). Germline V gene data show CDR1 as SGHRS and CDR2 as YFSETQ. V was pared by 1 base and J by 3 bases, with 14 bases between. The CDR3 totals 16 residues. In nucleotides, the CDR3 is TGCGCCAGCAGCTTGAGTTTAGGACTTGACTACAATGAGCAGTTCTTC. As protein: CASSLSLGLDYNEQFF.

The chain combines TRBV2 with TRBJ1-1; tentatively, D is TRBD1 (5 bases). The V gene's germline CDR1 is SNHLY and CDR2 FYNNEI. V was cut by 5 bases and J by 6 bases, with 13 bases left in between. The CDR3 is 13 amino acids. CDR3 nucleotide sequence: TGTGCCAGCAGTCCAGGGCGGTGGGCTGAAGCTTTCTTT. Its translation is CASSPGRWAEAFF.

This clone was observed a single time. This chain links TRBV9 with TRBJ1-5; 8 bases are a match to TRBD1. Per germline, CDR1 SGDLS and CDR2 YYNGEE. The CDR3 spans 15 residues. With 3 bases clipped from V and 3 bases from J, the junction kept 5 bases outside the gene matches. CDR3 sequence: CASSATGANNQPQHF. As DNA, the CDR3 is TGTGCCAGCAGCGCGACAGGGGCCAACAATCAGCCCCAGCATTTT. Drawing the rest from reference TRBV9 and TRBJ1-5, the complete variable domain is DSGVTQTPKHLITATGQRVTLRCSPRSGDLSVYWYQQSLDQGLQFLIQYYNGEERAKGNILERFSAQQFPDLHSELNLSSLELGDSALYFCASSATGANNQPQHFGDGTRLSIL.

In DNA form, the CDR3 reads TGTGCCAGCGGGAATCAGGGAAGCTATGGCCAGCCCCAGCATTTT. The encoded protein is CASGNQGSYGQPQHF. The chain recombines TRBV28 with TRBJ1-5, with D possibly TRBD1 on 5 matching bases. Trimming removed 8 bases from V and 7 bases from J, with 21 bases in between. The CDR3 extends over 15 amino acids. Germline assignment: CDR1 MDHEN and CDR2 SYDVKM.

The genes are TRBV6-5 and TRBJ2-2; TRBD2 agrees at 7 bases. Losses at the gene ends were 6 bases for V and 10 bases for J; bases not matched to a gene: 11. Germline loops: CDR1 MNHEY, CDR2 SVGAGI. The CDR3 is made up of 14 amino acids. The CDR3 coding sequence is TGTGCCAGCAGCCGTGGCGCGGGGGAAGTGGAGCTGTTTTTT. This encodes CASSRGAGEVELFF.

J is TRBJ2-1 and V is TRBV6-5, with 7 bases matching TRBD1. The CDR3 is 12 amino acids. J gave up 7 bases and V 8 bases, and 5 bases lay outside the gene matches. Germline lookup yields CDR1 MNHEY and CDR2 SVGAGI. CDR3: CASFDRVNEQFF. CDR3 bases: TGTGCCAGCTTCGACAGGGTTAATGAGCAGTTCTTC.

This clone came up a few times. The chain couples TRBV7-9 to TRBJ2-5, with 7 bases matching TRBD2. The germline CDR1 and CDR2 sequences are SEHNR and FQNEAQ (reference sequence). The CDR3 spans 13 residues. Trimming cost V 5 bases and J 2 bases; bases outside gene matches: 2. In nucleotides, the CDR3 is TGTGCCAGCAGCAGGACTAGTCAAGAGACCCAGTACTTC. It yields the protein CASSRTSQETQYF.

This clone showed up just once. This chain connects TRBV7-9 to TRBJ1-1; 7 nucleotides match TRBD1. Trimming cost V 1 base and J 4 bases; bases outside gene matches: 6. Germline V gene lookup returns CDR1 SEHNR and CDR2 FQNEAQ (reference sequence). This CDR3 region has 15 residues. CDR3 bases: TGTGCCAGCAGCTTAGATTCACAGGGGCCCACTGAAGCTTTCTTT. Translated: CASSLDSQGPTEAFF.

The J gene is TRBJ2-5, the V gene TRBV28; maybe TRBD1 (6 bases). Germline V gives CDR1 MDHEN, CDR2 SYDVKM. This CDR3 spans 12 amino acids. Trimming shortened V by 6 bases and J by 6 bases, and 11 bases separated the two germline ends. In DNA, the CDR3 is TGTGCCAGCAGGGGGGCGGCCCAGACCCAGTACTTC. Encoded protein: CASRGAAQTQYF.